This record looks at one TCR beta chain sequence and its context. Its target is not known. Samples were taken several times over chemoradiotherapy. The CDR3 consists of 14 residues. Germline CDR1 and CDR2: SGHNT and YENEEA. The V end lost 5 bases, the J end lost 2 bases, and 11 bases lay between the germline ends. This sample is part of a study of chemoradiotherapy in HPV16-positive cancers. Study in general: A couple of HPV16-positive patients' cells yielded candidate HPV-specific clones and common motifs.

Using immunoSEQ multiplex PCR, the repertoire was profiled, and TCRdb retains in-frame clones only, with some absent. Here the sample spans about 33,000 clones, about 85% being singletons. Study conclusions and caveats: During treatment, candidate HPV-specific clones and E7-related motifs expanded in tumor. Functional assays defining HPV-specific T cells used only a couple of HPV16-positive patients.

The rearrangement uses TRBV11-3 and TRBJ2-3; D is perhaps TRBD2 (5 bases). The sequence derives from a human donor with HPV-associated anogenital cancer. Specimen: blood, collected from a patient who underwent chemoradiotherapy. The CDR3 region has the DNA TGTGCCAGCAGCAACGGGGAGCCCACAGATACGCAGTATTTT. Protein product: CASSNGEPTDTQYF.